This T cell receptor (beta chain) was sequenced in a study of blood T cell repertoires in COVID-19. About the research overall: Acute and convalescent COVID-19 samples came from the United States, Italy and Spain. T cells, B-cell-depleted T cells, or PBMCs supplied cDNA or gDNA.

Methods used by the authors: Reference gene primers were amplified, and this amplification served to estimate nucleated cell counts. Libraries were prepared by immunoSEQ multiplex PCR; TCRdb keeps only in-frame clonotypes and omits some of them. Clonal size and the V and J genes are those of that table, whereas D and trimming came from the DNA. The sample comprises 50,000 to 65,000 clones, roughly 87% of which are singletons, and roughly 3.5% rests with the top ten. Trimming shortened V by 1 base and J by 6 bases, and 15 bases separated the two germline ends. CDR1 and CDR2 from the germline V gene are SGHNT and YENEEA. This CDR3 is built from 16 residues. Only a few counts were recorded for this clone.

The V call is TRBV11-3, the J call TRBJ2-2; a possible D gene is TRBD1 (5 bases). The receptor's source is a man aged 50-59 years with active COVID-19. Sequences were obtained from peripheral blood. CDR3 protein: CASSLGTKQAAGELFF. The CDR3 coding sequence is TGTGCCAGCAGCTTAGGGACAAAACAGGCGGCCGGGGAGCTGTTTTTT.